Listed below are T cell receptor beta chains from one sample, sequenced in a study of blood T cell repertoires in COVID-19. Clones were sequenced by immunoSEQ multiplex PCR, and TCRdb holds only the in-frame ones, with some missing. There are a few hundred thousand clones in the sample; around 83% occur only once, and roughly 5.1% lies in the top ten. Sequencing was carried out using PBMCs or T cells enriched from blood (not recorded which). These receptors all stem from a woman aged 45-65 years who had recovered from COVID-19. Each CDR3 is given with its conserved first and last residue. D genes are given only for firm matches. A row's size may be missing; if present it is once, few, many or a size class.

CDR3 DNA: TGTGCCAGCAGCTCCACAAAAGCGGGGGACAATGAGCAGTTCTTC
CDR3 protein: CASSSTKAGDNEQFF
D gene: TRBD2
V gene: TRBV11-2
J gene: TRBJ2-1
clone size: NA

CDR3 DNA: TGTGCCACCAGCAGCCGGGGGAACTGGGGGACCCAGTACTTC
CDR3 protein: CATSSRGNWGTQYF
D gene: NA
V gene: TRBV15
J gene: TRBJ2-5
clone size: few

CDR3 DNA: TGTGCCAGCCGCGATGGGGACAGGCTCGTTCAAGCCAAAAACATTCAGTACTTC
CDR3 protein: CASRDGDRLVQAKNIQYF
D gene: TRBD1
V gene: TRBV7-2
J gene: TRBJ2-4
clone size: NA

CDR3 DNA: TGCAGCGTGAACACAGGGGCGAGTAAGGAAGCTTTCTTT
CDR3 protein: CSVNTGASKEAFF
D gene: TRBD1
V gene: TRBV29-1
J gene: TRBJ1-1
clone size: NA

CDR3 DNA: TGTGCCAGCCGGGCCTGGGGGGAGGGCGTCGCTGAAAAACTGTTTTTT
CDR3 protein: CASRAWGEGVAEKLFF
D gene: NA
V gene: TRBV19
J gene: TRBJ1-4
clone size: once

CDR3 DNA: TGTGCCAGCAGTTTCGGAGGCGGGTATGGCTACACCTTC
CDR3 protein: CASSFGGGYGYTF
D gene: NA
V gene: TRBV27
J gene: TRBJ1-2
clone size: NA

CDR3 DNA: TGTGCCAGCAGTTCCGGACAGGCAAATGAAAAACTGTTTTTT
CDR3 protein: CASSSGQANEKLFF
D gene: TRBD1
V gene: TRBV5-5
J gene: TRBJ1-4
clone size: NA

CDR3 DNA: TGTGCCAGCAGCCAAGATCGGGAGACTAGCGTGCAAGAGACCCAGTACTTC
CDR3 protein: CASSQDRETSVQETQYF
D gene: TRBD2
V gene: TRBV3-1/TRBV3-2
J gene: TRBJ2-5
clone size: NA

CDR3 DNA: TGTGCCAGCAGCGTCGGGGCTAGCGGGTCTCTGGAGCAGTACTTC
CDR3 protein: CASSVGASGSLEQYF
D gene: TRBD2
V gene: TRBV9
J gene: TRBJ2-7
clone size: NA

CDR3 DNA: TGTGCCAGCAGCCAAGGGCCGAACAATGAGCAGTTCTTC
CDR3 protein: CASSQGPNNEQFF
D gene: NA
V gene: TRBV3-1/TRBV3-2
J gene: TRBJ2-1
clone size: NA

CDR3 DNA: TGTGCCAGCAGCCTAGCCTTCAATGAGCAGTTCTTC
CDR3 protein: CASSLAFNEQFF
D gene: NA
V gene: TRBV7-3
J gene: TRBJ2-1
clone size: NA

CDR3 DNA: TGCAGCGTTGGACGCGGGACTAGCGGCAATGAGCAGTTCTTC
CDR3 protein: CSVGRGTSGNEQFF
D gene: TRBD2
V gene: TRBV29-1
J gene: TRBJ2-1
clone size: NA

CDR3 DNA: TGTGCCAGCAGCTCGCCCGACCCCGCCTGGAGCTATGGCTACACCTTC
CDR3 protein: CASSSPDPAWSYGYTF
D gene: NA
V gene: TRBV7-2
J gene: TRBJ1-2
clone size: once

CDR3 DNA: TGTGCCAGTAGTACGGGACTAGCGCCAGATACGCAGTATTTT
CDR3 protein: CASSTGLAPDTQYF
D gene: TRBD2
V gene: TRBV19
J gene: TRBJ2-3
clone size: NA

CDR3 DNA: TGTGCCAGTGTAACAGGGAACACTGAAGCTTTCTTT
CDR3 protein: CASVTGNTEAFF
D gene: NA
V gene: TRBV6-5
J gene: TRBJ1-1
clone size: NA

CDR3 DNA: TGTGCCAGCAGCTGGACGGGACAGGGAACTGAAGCTTTCTTT
CDR3 protein: CASSWTGQGTEAFF
D gene: TRBD1
V gene: TRBV11-3
J gene: TRBJ1-1
clone size: NA

CDR3 DNA: TGTGCCATCAGTAATATACAGGGGGATGAAAAACTGTTTTTT
CDR3 protein: CAISNIQGDEKLFF
D gene: TRBD1
V gene: TRBV10-3
J gene: TRBJ1-4
clone size: few

CDR3 DNA: TGTGCCAGCAGCCAAGATTCCGGGGGAAGTCAGCCCCAGCATTTT
CDR3 protein: CASSQDSGGSQPQHF
D gene: NA
V gene: TRBV3-1/TRBV3-2
J gene: TRBJ1-5
clone size: NA

CDR3 DNA: TGTGCCAGCAGTTACTTGGGGCAGCTCATGAACACTGAAGCTTTCTTT
CDR3 protein: CASSYLGQLMNTEAFF
D gene: NA
V gene: TRBV6-5
J gene: TRBJ1-1
clone size: NA

CDR3 DNA: TGTGCCAGCAAAGCCTTGGGACAGGGGAGAAGGGACTATGGCTACACCTTC
CDR3 protein: CASKALGQGRRDYGYTF
D gene: TRBD1
V gene: TRBV7-8
J gene: TRBJ1-2
clone size: once

CDR3 DNA: TGTGCCAGCAGCTTAACGGTACAGGGCTACTATGGCTACACCTTC
CDR3 protein: CASSLTVQGYYGYTF
D gene: NA
V gene: TRBV11-2
J gene: TRBJ1-2
clone size: NA

CDR3 DNA: TGTGCCAGCAGTTACTCAATATCTCCGGGGAATGAAAAACTGTTTTTT
CDR3 protein: CASSYSISPGNEKLFF
D gene: NA
V gene: TRBV6-2/TRBV6-3
J gene: TRBJ1-4
clone size: NA

CDR3 DNA: TGTGCCAGCAGCTTAGCACCAGGGTCTTTTTATGGCTACACCTTC
CDR3 protein: CASSLAPGSFYGYTF
D gene: NA
V gene: TRBV7-2
J gene: TRBJ1-2
clone size: NA

CDR3 DNA: TGTGCCAGCAGCTTAATAGGGACTAGCGGGAGTCGGAAAAACATTCAGTACTTC
CDR3 protein: CASSLIGTSGSRKNIQYF
D gene: TRBD2
V gene: TRBV7-9
J gene: TRBJ2-4
clone size: NA

CDR3 DNA: TGTGCCACCAGTACTAGCGGGAGGGGTAGCACAGATACGCAGTATTTT
CDR3 protein: CATSTSGRGSTDTQYF
D gene: TRBD2
V gene: TRBV24-1
J gene: TRBJ2-3
clone size: NA

CDR3 DNA: TGTGCCAGCAGCCAAGGCGGCGTCTATGGCTACACCTTC
CDR3 protein: CASSQGGVYGYTF
D gene: NA
V gene: TRBV3-1/TRBV3-2
J gene: TRBJ1-2
clone size: NA

CDR3 DNA: TGTGCCAGTACTCCCGGTCTGGCCAGCGGCACTGAAGCTTTCTTT
CDR3 protein: CASTPGLASGTEAFF
D gene: NA
V gene: TRBV19
J gene: TRBJ1-1
clone size: NA

CDR3 DNA: TGTGCCAGCAGGGACAGTTACTCTGGAAACACCATATATTTT
CDR3 protein: CASRDSYSGNTIYF
D gene: NA
V gene: TRBV6-5
J gene: TRBJ1-3
clone size: NA

CDR3 DNA: TGTGCCAGCAGGTCGGGACTAGCTAGCACAGATACGCAGTATTTT
CDR3 protein: CASRSGLASTDTQYF
D gene: TRBD2
V gene: TRBV2
J gene: TRBJ2-3
clone size: NA

CDR3 DNA: TGTGCCAGCAGCCTAACGGCTAGCGGGAGTGTCACAGATACGCAGTATTTT
CDR3 protein: CASSLTASGSVTDTQYF
D gene: TRBD2
V gene: TRBV7-3
J gene: TRBJ2-3
clone size: few

CDR3 DNA: TGTGCCAGCAGCTTCTCTCGGGGGGCCGGGGAGCTGTTTTTT
CDR3 protein: CASSFSRGAGELFF
D gene: TRBD2
V gene: TRBV27
J gene: TRBJ2-2
clone size: once

CDR3 DNA: TGTGCCAGCAGCACCCGACTAGCTCCTAACACAGATACGCAGTATTTT
CDR3 protein: CASSTRLAPNTDTQYF
D gene: TRBD2
V gene: TRBV7-2
J gene: TRBJ2-3
clone size: NA

CDR3 DNA: TGTGCCAGTAGTATTTTAGGGGGACAGGGCTCTAATCAGCCCCAGCATTTT
CDR3 protein: CASSILGGQGSNQPQHF
D gene: TRBD1
V gene: TRBV19
J gene: TRBJ1-5
clone size: NA

CDR3 DNA: TGTGCCAGCAGCCGGAATCCAGCCGGACAGGTCGAGTTCTATGGCTACACCTTC
CDR3 protein: CASSRNPAGQVEFYGYTF
D gene: TRBD1
V gene: TRBV28
J gene: TRBJ1-2
clone size: NA

CDR3 DNA: TGTGCCTGGAGTCCACCCAGGGATGGCAATCAGCCCCAGCATTTT
CDR3 protein: CAWSPPRDGNQPQHF
D gene: NA
V gene: TRBV30
J gene: TRBJ1-5
clone size: NA

CDR3 DNA: TGTGCCAGCAGCAAGGACAGGGCCAACTCACCCCTCCACTTT
CDR3 protein: CASSKDRANSPLHF
D gene: TRBD1
V gene: TRBV7-2
J gene: TRBJ1-6
clone size: NA

CDR3 DNA: TGTGCCAGCAGCTTAGGGGGGGTTGAGCAGTTCTTC
CDR3 protein: CASSLGGVEQFF
D gene: NA
V gene: TRBV3-1/TRBV3-2
J gene: TRBJ2-1
clone size: NA

CDR3 DNA: TGTGCCAGCAGCCCATATACAGGGGTATCGGTTGGCTACACCTTC
CDR3 protein: CASSPYTGVSVGYTF
D gene: TRBD1
V gene: TRBV7-2
J gene: TRBJ1-2
clone size: few

CDR3 DNA: TGTGCCAGTAGTATACGGGACAGGGTGGGGTACACTGAAGCTTTCTTT
CDR3 protein: CASSIRDRVGYTEAFF
D gene: TRBD1
V gene: TRBV19
J gene: TRBJ1-1
clone size: NA

CDR3 DNA: TGTGCCAGCTCATCCGGACAGGTTTTGAGGGAAAAACTGTTTTTT
CDR3 protein: CASSSGQVLREKLFF
D gene: TRBD1
V gene: TRBV18
J gene: TRBJ1-4
clone size: NA

CDR3 DNA: TGTGCCAGCAGGTACAGTCCGGGACAGGGGGCTAGCAATCAGCCCCAGCATTTT
CDR3 protein: CASRYSPGQGASNQPQHF
D gene: TRBD1
V gene: TRBV6-2/TRBV6-3
J gene: TRBJ1-5
clone size: NA

CDR3 DNA: TGTGCCACCAGTGATTTAACCGGGACAGGGGCTCAAGAGACCCAGTACTTC
CDR3 protein: CATSDLTGTGAQETQYF
D gene: TRBD1
V gene: TRBV24-1
J gene: TRBJ2-5
clone size: NA

CDR3 DNA: TGTGCCAGCAGCTTGACAGGGGGCGCGTCTGGAAACACCATATATTTT
CDR3 protein: CASSLTGGASGNTIYF
D gene: TRBD1
V gene: TRBV13
J gene: TRBJ1-3
clone size: NA

CDR3 DNA: TGCGCCAGCAGCCAGGATAGACACCAGCCCCAGCATTTT
CDR3 protein: CASSQDRHQPQHF
D gene: NA
V gene: TRBV4-3
J gene: TRBJ1-5
clone size: NA

CDR3 DNA: TGTGCCACCAGTGATTCCGGGTCTTTCAATGAGCAGTTCTTC
CDR3 protein: CATSDSGSFNEQFF
D gene: NA
V gene: TRBV24-1
J gene: TRBJ2-1
clone size: NA

CDR3 DNA: TGCGCCAGCAGTCCTCGGGGGAACGCATCTCAGCCCCAGCATTTT
CDR3 protein: CASSPRGNASQPQHF
D gene: NA
V gene: TRBV10-1
J gene: TRBJ1-5
clone size: NA

CDR3 DNA: TGCGCCAGCAGCGAGTCCCTCGGTTCACCCCTCCACTTT
CDR3 protein: CASSESLGSPLHF
D gene: NA
V gene: TRBV5-1
J gene: TRBJ1-6
clone size: NA

CDR3 DNA: TGTGCCAGCATCGACAGGGGAACTGAAGCTTTCTTT
CDR3 protein: CASIDRGTEAFF
D gene: TRBD1
V gene: TRBV7-9
J gene: TRBJ1-1
clone size: NA

CDR3 DNA: TGTGCCAGCAGCTTAGCGCCAGTTACTAGCAATCAGCCCCAGCATTTT
CDR3 protein: CASSLAPVTSNQPQHF
D gene: NA
V gene: TRBV7-8
J gene: TRBJ1-5
clone size: NA

CDR3 DNA: TGTGCCAGTAGTGATTCGTGGCAGATTAGCAATCAGCCCCAGCATTTT
CDR3 protein: CASSDSWQISNQPQHF
D gene: NA
V gene: TRBV19
J gene: TRBJ1-5
clone size: NA

CDR3 DNA: TGTGCCAGTAGTGGCGGGACGGCCACCTACGAGCAGTACTTC
CDR3 protein: CASSGGTATYEQYF
D gene: NA
V gene: TRBV19
J gene: TRBJ2-7
clone size: NA

CDR3 DNA: TGTGCTAGTGGTTTGGGCCCCGGACAGGGAAATGGCTACACCTTC
CDR3 protein: CASGLGPGQGNGYTF
D gene: TRBD1
V gene: TRBV12-5
J gene: TRBJ1-2
clone size: NA

CDR3 DNA: TGTGCCAGCAGTGGGGGGGACAGGGCCCTCTATGGCTACACCTTC
CDR3 protein: CASSGGDRALYGYTF
D gene: TRBD1
V gene: TRBV5-6
J gene: TRBJ1-2
clone size: NA

CDR3 DNA: TGTGCCAGCAGCGAATCAGGGGATGGGGGTGCCTTACATGGCTACACCTTC
CDR3 protein: CASSESGDGGALHGYTF
D gene: NA
V gene: TRBV2
J gene: TRBJ1-2
clone size: NA

CDR3 DNA: TGTGCCAGCAGTTCCACAGGGGGTGGCCAGCCCCAGCATTTT
CDR3 protein: CASSSTGGGQPQHF
D gene: TRBD1
V gene: TRBV6-5
J gene: TRBJ1-5
clone size: NA

CDR3 DNA: TGTGCCAGTAGCCATCCCCTGACAGGGCACTATGGCTACACCTTC
CDR3 protein: CASSHPLTGHYGYTF
D gene: TRBD1
V gene: TRBV19
J gene: TRBJ1-2
clone size: NA

CDR3 DNA: TGTGCCAGCAGCTACCACAGGGGCCGGAAAGATACGCAGTATTTT
CDR3 protein: CASSYHRGRKDTQYF
D gene: TRBD1
V gene: TRBV5-6
J gene: TRBJ2-3
clone size: once

CDR3 DNA: TGTGCCAGCAGGGGGGACAGGGTGCGGGGCTACACCTTC
CDR3 protein: CASRGDRVRGYTF
D gene: TRBD1
V gene: TRBV2
J gene: TRBJ1-2
clone size: NA

CDR3 DNA: TGTGCCAGCACCCCCTGGGGGGATGAAGCTTTCTTT
CDR3 protein: CASTPWGDEAFF
D gene: NA
V gene: TRBV6-1
J gene: TRBJ1-1
clone size: NA